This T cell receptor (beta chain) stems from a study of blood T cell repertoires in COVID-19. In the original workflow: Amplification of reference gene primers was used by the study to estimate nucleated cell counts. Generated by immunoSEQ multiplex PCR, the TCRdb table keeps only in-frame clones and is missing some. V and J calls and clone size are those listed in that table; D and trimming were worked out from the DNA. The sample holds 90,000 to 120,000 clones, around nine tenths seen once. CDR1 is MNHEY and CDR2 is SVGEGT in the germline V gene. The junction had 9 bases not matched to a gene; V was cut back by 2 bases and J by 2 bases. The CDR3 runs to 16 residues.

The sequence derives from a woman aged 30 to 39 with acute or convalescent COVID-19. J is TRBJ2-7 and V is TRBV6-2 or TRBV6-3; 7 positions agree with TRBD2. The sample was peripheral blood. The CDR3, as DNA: TGTGCCAGCAGTTACGTCCCGGGAGGCGCAACCTACGAGCAGTACTTC. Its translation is CASSYVPGGATYEQYF.